Presented here are 9 T cell receptor beta chains from one specimen sequenced in a study of blood T cell repertoires in COVID-19. The protocol was immunoSEQ multiplex PCR, while the TCRdb copy is restricted to in-frame clones and leaves out a portion. This sample has approximately 150,000 clones, with around 87% found just once. The sample was PBMCs or T cells enriched from blood (not recorded which). These receptors all stem from a woman in her 40s who had been exposed to COVID-19.

V gene TRBV18 combines with J gene TRBJ1-1, with D unresolved. The germline V and J ends were trimmed by 2 bases and 6 bases, with 13 bases remaining between them. Germline lookup yields CDR1 KGHSH and CDR2 LQKENI. CDR3 length equals 14 residues. CDR3 sequence: CASSPAEGGSEAFF. CDR3 nucleotides: TGTGCCAGCTCACCAGCGGAGGGTGGTTCTGAAGCTTTCTTT.

The chain combines TRBV9 with TRBJ2-7, with 8 bases aligning to TRBD1. CDR1 is SGDLS, CDR2 YYNGEE, per germline. The CDR3 is 13 amino acids. V was clipped by 6 bases and J by 3 bases; unmatched bases: 5. The CDR3 sequence: CASNQQGGYEQYF. CDR3 in DNA: TGTGCCAGCAACCAACAGGGGGGCTACGAGCAGTACTTC.

V and J are TRBV11-2 and TRBJ2-5; 8 nucleotides align to TRBD1. Per the germline V gene, CDR1 is SGHAT and CDR2 is FQNNGV. The ends lost 3 bases at V and 5 bases at J; junction bases unmatched: 2. This CDR3 comprises 13 residues. CDR3 in DNA: TGTGCCAGCAGCTTTACAGGGGGGGAGACCCAGTACTTC. Translation: CASSFTGGETQYF. The full variable domain, rest sourced from reference TRBV11-2 and TRBJ2-5, is EAGVAQSPRYKIIEKRQSVAFWCNPISGHATLYWYQQILGQGPKLLIQFQNNGVVDDSQLPKDRFSAERLKGVDSTLKIQPAKLEDSAVYLCASSFTGGETQYFGPGTRLLVL.

V usage is TRBV2 and J usage is TRBJ1-5; maybe TRBD1 (5 bases). V was clipped by 7 bases and J by 0 bases, with 13 bases between them. The CDR3 covers 15 residues. CDR1 is SNHLY, CDR2 FYNNEI, per germline. The CDR3 sequence: CASNPGHDSNQPQHF. CDR3 DNA sequence: TGTGCCAGCAACCCCGGACACGATAGCAATCAGCCCCAGCATTTT.

V is TRBV14 and J is TRBJ2-6, with a possible D match to TRBD2 (5 bases). Trimming left V 7 bases short and J 0 bases short, with 22 bases between. Germline CDR1 and CDR2: SGHDN and FVKESK. The CDR3 contains 19 residues. The CDR3 loop reads CASTDYPRITLSGANVLTF. DNA for the CDR3: TGTGCCAGCACCGACTACCCCAGGATTACCCTCTCTGGGGCCAACGTCCTGACTTTC.

This chain uses TRBV27 with TRBJ1-1, with no clear D. Trimming left V 6 bases short and J 3 bases short, with 11 bases between. CDR3 length: 13 residues. CDR1 is MNHEY, CDR2 SMNVEV, per germline (reference sequence). The CDR3 loop is CASSRKAYTEAFF. DNA of the CDR3: TGTGCCAGCAGCAGGAAGGCCTACACTGAAGCTTTCTTT.

V gene TRBV9 combines with J gene TRBJ1-6; 10 bases are a match to TRBD1. CDR1 and CDR2 (germline): SGDLS, YYNGEE. The length of the CDR3 is 16 residues. V lost 3 bases and J lost 10; bases outside the gene matches: 10. The CDR3 region has the DNA TGTGCCAGCAGCGGCGAACTGACAGGGGGCTGGTCACCCCTCCACTTT. It yields the protein CASSGELTGGWSPLHF. The full variable domain, in which reference TRBV9 and TRBJ1-6 provide the parts outside the CDR3, is DSGVTQTPKHLITATGQRVTLRCSPRSGDLSVYWYQQSLDQGLQFLIQYYNGEERAKGNILERFSAQQFPDLHSELNLSSLELGDSALYFCASSGELTGGWSPLHFGNGTRLTVT.

The chain couples TRBV2 to TRBJ1-3; 9 nucleotides line up with TRBD1. J gave up 1 base and V 6 bases, and 1 base lay outside the gene matches. From germline, CDR1 is SNHLY and CDR2 FYNNEI. The CDR3 spans 14 residues. The CDR3 nucleotides are TGTGCCAGCAGGGGACAGGGTTCTGGAAACACCATATATTTT. It translates to CASRGQGSGNTIYF.

The chain couples TRBV7-8 to TRBJ2-7; D may be TRBD1 (8 bases). V lost 1 base and J lost 4, with 17 bases in between. The CDR3 has 16 residues. The germline CDR1 and CDR2 sequences are SGHVS and FQNEAQ. The DNA of the CDR3 is TGTGCCAGCAGCTTAGACGGACAGGGACTATCTTACGAGCAGTACTTC. As protein: CASSLDGQGLSYEQYF.